This entry lists 9 T cell receptor beta chains sequenced from one sample in a study of graft-versus-host responses after intestinal transplantation. These receptors' antigens are unknown. Repertoires were generated with immunoSEQ multiplex PCR, while TCRdb's copy carries only in-frame clones and drops some. The sample holds 25,000 or so clones, more than 75% seen once. The sequences come from unstimulated CD4+ T cells sorted from spleen or lymph node cells, collected before intestinal transplant. These receptors all come from a human donor who received an intestinal transplant.

This chain connects TRBV5-5 to TRBJ2-7; D is unclear. The CDR3 contains 15 residues. Trimming shortened V by 0 bases and J by 3 bases, and 13 bases separated the two germline ends. CDR1 is SGHKS, CDR2 YYEKEE, per germline (reference sequence). CDR3 residues: CASSLADINHYEQYF. The CDR3 region has the DNA TGTGCCAGCAGCTTGGCTGATATTAACCACTACGAGCAGTACTTC.

CDR3 loop: CASSLGVDTQYF. CDR3 nucleotides: TGTGCCAGCAGCTTAGGGGTAGATACGCAGTATTTT. The chain links TRBV11-2 to TRBJ2-3, with D uncertain. The length of the CDR3 is 12 residues. Germline CDR1 is SGHAT and CDR2 is FQNNGV. The ends were cut back, 1 base at V and 5 bases at J, with 4 bases in the middle.

The chain links TRBV5-1 to TRBJ1-1, with D perhaps TRBD1 (6 bases). The V gene's germline CDR1 is SGHRS and CDR2 YFSETQ. The CDR3 is made up of 14 amino acids. Trimming left V 4 bases short and J 0 bases short, with 10 bases between. The CDR3 here is CASSQTGMNTEAFF. The CDR3 region has the DNA TGCGCCAGCAGCCAAACAGGGATGAACACTGAAGCTTTCTTT.

The V call is TRBV7-9, the J call TRBJ2-1, with 9 positions matching TRBD2. CDR3 length: 18 residues. Germline V gene lookup returns CDR1 SEHNR and CDR2 FQNEAQ (reference sequence). With V trimmed by 2 bases and J by 8 bases, 16 bases remained unmatched. The DNA of the CDR3 is TGTGCCAGCAGCTTATCGGGGAGCGGGAGGTGGCCTAAGGATGAGCAGTTCTTC. Protein sequence: CASSLSGSGRWPKDEQFF. Full variable domain (rest looked up from reference TRBV7-9 and TRBJ2-1): DTGVSQNPRHKITKRGQNVTFRCDPISEHNRLYWYRQTLGQGPEFLTYFQNEAQLEKSRLLSDRFSAERPKGSFSTLEIQRTEQGDSAMYLCASSLSGSGRWPKDEQFFGPGTRLTVL.

The chain links TRBV6-1 to TRBJ2-5; no firm D call. Trimming shortened V by 6 bases and J by 5 bases, and 10 bases separated the two germline ends. The CDR3 has 12 residues. Germline V gene data show CDR1 as MNHNS and CDR2 as SASEGT. CDR3 protein: CASRRAAETQYF. The DNA for the CDR3 is TGTGCCAGCAGAAGGGCCGCTGAGACCCAGTACTTC.

The chain employs TRBV2 and TRBJ1-6, with D unresolved. Trimming cost V 4 bases and J 3 bases, with 13 bases left between them. The CDR3 runs 16 residues. Germline loops: CDR1 SNHLY, CDR2 FYNNEI. CDR3 nucleotide sequence: TGTGCCAGCAGTGCCGCTGACGGAAACTATAATTCACCCCTCCACTTT. It encodes CASSAADGNYNSPLHF.

The CDR3 is CASTLGRLDGYTF. The CDR3 DNA sequence: TGTGCCAGCACCCTCGGGAGGCTGGATGGCTACACCTTC. This sequence joins TRBV5-6 and TRBJ1-2; D is ambiguous. This CDR3 has 13 residues. The germline CDR1 and CDR2 sequences are SGHDT and YYEEEE. The germline V and J ends were trimmed by 6 bases and 6 bases, with 15 bases remaining between them.

On this clone: The same CDR3 can be traced to other DNA sequences in this sample. The gene calls are TRBV6-5 and TRBJ1-1; D gene unclear. The CDR3 extends over 14 amino acids. Germline loops: CDR1 MNHEY, CDR2 SVGAGI. The V end was cut by 4 bases, the J end by 2 bases, with 11 bases between. The CDR3 nucleotides are TGTGCCAGCAGTTTGTCAAAGGTTAACACTGAAGCTTTCTTT. It codes for CASSLSKVNTEAFF.

This clone was seen only once. The chain uses TRBV5-1 and TRBJ1-2; possible D gene TRBD1, 6 bases. This CDR3 contains 16 residues. CDR1 SGHRS and CDR2 YFSETQ come from the germline V gene. Trimming cost V 0 bases and J 5 bases, with 17 bases left between them. The DNA of the CDR3 is TGCGCCAGCAGCTTGGCCCCTGGACAGCTCGGGTATGGCTACACCTTC. It translates to CASSLAPGQLGYGYTF.